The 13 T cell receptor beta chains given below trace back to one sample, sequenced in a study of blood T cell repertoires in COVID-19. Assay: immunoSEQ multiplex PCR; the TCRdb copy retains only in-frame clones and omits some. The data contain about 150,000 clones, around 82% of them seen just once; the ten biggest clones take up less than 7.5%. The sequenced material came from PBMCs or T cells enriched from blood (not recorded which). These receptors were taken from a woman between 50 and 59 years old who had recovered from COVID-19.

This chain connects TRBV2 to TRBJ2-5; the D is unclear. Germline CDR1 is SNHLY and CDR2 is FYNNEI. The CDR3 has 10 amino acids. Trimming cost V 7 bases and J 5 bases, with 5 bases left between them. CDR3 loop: CASTSETQYF. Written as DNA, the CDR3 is TGTGCCAGCACGTCGGAGACCCAGTACTTC.

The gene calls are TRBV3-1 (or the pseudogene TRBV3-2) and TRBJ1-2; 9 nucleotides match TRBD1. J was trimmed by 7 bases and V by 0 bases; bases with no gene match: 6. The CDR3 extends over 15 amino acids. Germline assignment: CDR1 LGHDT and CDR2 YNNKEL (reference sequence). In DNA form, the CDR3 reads TGTGCCAGCAGCCAAGAACTACAGGGGGCGGGTGGCTACACCTTC. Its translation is CASSQELQGAGGYTF.

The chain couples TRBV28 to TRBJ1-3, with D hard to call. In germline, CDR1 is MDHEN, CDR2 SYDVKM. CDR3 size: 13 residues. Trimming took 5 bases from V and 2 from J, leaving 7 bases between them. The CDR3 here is CASSLDTGNTIYF. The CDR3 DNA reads TGTGCCAGCAGTCTTGACACTGGAAACACCATATATTTT.

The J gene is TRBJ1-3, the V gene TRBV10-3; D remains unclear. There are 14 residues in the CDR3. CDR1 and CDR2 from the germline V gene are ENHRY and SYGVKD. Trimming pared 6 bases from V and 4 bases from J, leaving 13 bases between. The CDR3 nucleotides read TGTGCCATCAGGACACCCGAGTCGGGAAACACCATATATTTT. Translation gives CAIRTPESGNTIYF.

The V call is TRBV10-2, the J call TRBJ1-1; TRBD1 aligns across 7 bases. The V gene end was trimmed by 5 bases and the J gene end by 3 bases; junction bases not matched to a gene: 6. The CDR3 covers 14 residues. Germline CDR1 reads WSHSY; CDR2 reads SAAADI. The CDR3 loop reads CASSRGLRDTEAFF. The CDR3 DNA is TGCGCCAGCAGTAGGGGGCTTCGGGACACTGAAGCTTTCTTT.

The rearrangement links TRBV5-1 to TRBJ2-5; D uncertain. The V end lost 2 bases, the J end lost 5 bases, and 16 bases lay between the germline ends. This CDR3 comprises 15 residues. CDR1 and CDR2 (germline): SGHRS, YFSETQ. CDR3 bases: TGCGCCAGCAGCTTTGCGGATGTGGAGAGGGAGACCCAGTACTTC. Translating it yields CASSFADVERETQYF.

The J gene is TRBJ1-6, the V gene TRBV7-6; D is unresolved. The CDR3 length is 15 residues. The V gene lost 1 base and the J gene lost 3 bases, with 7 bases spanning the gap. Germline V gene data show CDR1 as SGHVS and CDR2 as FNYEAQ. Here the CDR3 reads CASSLGNNYNSPLHF. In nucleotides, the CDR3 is TGTGCCAGCAGCTTAGGAAACAACTATAATTCACCCCTCCACTTT.

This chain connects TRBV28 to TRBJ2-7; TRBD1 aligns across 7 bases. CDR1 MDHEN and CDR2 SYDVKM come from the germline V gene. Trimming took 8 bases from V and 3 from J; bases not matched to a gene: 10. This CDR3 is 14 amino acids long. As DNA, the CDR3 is TGTGCCAGCCCCGGGACAGCCCCCAACTACGAGCAGTACGTC. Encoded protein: CASPGTAPNYEQYV.

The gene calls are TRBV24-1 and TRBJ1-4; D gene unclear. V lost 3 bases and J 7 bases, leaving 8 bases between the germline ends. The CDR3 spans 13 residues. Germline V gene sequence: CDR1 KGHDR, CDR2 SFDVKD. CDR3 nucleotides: TGTGCCACCAGTGATAATCTAGGTGAAAAACTGTTTTTT. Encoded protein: CATSDNLGEKLFF.

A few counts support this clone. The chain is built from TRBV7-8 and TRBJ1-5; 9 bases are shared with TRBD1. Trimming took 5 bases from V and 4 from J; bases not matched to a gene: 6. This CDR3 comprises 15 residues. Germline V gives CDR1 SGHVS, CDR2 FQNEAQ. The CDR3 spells CASSPGTGLNQPQHF. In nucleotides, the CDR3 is TGTGCCAGCAGCCCCGGGACAGGGCTTAATCAGCCCCAGCATTTT.

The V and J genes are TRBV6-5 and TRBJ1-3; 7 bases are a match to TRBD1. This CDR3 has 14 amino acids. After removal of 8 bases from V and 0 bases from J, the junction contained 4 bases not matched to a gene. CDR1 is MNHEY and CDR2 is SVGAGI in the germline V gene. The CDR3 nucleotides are TGTGCCAGCGGGGACAGATTCTCTGGAAACACCATATATTTT. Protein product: CASGDRFSGNTIYF.

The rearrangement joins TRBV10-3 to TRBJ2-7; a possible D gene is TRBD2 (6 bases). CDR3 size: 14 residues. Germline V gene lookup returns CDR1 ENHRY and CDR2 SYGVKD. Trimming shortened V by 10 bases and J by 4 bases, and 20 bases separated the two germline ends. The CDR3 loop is CANGDGLGGYEQYF. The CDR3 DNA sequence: TGTGCCAACGGGGACGGATTGGGGGGATACGAGCAGTACTTC.

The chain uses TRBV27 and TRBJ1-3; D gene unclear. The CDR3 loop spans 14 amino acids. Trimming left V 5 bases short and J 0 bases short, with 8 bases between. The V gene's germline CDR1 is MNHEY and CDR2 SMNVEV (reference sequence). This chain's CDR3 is CASSSRISGNTIYF. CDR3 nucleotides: TGTGCCAGCAGTAGCAGGATCTCTGGAAACACCATATATTTT.